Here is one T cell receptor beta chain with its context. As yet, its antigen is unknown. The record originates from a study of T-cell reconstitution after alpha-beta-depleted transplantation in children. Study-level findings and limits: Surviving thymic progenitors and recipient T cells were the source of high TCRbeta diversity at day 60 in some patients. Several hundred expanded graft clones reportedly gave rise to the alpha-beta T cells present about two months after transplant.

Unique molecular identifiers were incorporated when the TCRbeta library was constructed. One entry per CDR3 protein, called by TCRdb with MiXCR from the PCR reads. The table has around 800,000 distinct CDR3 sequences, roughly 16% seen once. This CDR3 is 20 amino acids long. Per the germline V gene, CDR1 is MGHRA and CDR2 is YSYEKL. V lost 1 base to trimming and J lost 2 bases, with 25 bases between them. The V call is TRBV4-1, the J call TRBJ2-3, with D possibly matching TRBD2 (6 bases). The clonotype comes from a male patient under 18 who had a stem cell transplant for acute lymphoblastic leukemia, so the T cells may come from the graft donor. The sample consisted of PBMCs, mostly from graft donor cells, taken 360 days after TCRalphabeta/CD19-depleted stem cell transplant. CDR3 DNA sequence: TGCGCCAGCAGCCAAGCGACTAGTCGGGGCCTCACCTCCGTCACAGATACGCAGTATTTT. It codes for CASSQATSRGLTSVTDTQYF.